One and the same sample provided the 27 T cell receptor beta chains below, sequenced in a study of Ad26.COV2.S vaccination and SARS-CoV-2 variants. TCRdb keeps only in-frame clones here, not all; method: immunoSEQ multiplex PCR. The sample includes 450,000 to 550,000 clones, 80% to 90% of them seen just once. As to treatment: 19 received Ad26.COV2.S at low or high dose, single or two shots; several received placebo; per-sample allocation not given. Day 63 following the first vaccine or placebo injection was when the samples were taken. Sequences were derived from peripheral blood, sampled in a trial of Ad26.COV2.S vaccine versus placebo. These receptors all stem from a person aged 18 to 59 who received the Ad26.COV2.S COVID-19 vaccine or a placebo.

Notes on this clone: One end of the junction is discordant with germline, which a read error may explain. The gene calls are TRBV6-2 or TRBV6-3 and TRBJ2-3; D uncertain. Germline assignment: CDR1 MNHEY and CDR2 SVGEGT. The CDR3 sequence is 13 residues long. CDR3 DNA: TGTGCCAGCAGTACGGAGCCCGTACCTCGACCGAATTTT. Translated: CASSTEPVPRPNF.

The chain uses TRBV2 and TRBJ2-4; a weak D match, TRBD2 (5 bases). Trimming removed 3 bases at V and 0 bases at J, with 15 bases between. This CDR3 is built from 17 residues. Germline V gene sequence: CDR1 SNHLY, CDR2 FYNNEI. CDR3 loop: CASSDRRSELAKNIQYF. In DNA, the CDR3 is TGTGCCAGCAGTGATAGGAGGTCCGAACTAGCCAAAAACATTCAGTACTTC.

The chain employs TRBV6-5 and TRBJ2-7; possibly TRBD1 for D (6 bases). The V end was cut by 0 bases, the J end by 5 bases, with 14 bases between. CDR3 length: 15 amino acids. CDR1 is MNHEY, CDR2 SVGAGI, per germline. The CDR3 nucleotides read TGTGCCAGCAGTTACTCAGGGACACTGTTTGACGAGCAGTACTTC. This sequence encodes CASSYSGTLFDEQYF.

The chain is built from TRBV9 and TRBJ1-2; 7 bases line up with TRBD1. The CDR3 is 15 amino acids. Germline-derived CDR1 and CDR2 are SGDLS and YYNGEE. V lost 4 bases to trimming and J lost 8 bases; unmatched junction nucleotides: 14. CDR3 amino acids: CASSRQGGERGGYTF. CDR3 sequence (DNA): TGTGCCAGCAGCAGACAGGGAGGGGAAAGAGGGGGCTACACCTTC.

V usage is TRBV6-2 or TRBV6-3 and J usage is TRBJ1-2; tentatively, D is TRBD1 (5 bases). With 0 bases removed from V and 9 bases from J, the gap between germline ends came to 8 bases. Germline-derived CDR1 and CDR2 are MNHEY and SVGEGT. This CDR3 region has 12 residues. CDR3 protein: CASSYSGGSYTF. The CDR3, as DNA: TGTGCCAGCAGTTACTCGGGGGGTAGCTACACCTTC.

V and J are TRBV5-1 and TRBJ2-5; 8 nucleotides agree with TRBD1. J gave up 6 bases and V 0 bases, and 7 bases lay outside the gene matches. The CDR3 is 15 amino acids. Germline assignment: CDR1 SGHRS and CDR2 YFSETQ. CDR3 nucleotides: TGCGCCAGCAGCTTGGGCTCAGGGGGCGGAAAGACCCAGTACTTC. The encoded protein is CASSLGSGGGKTQYF.

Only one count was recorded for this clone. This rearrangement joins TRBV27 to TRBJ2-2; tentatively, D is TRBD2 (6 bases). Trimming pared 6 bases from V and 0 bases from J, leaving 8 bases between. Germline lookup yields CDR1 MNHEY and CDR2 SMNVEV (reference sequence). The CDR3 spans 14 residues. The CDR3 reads CASRGLPNTGELFF. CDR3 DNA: TGTGCCAGCAGGGGACTCCCGAACACCGGGGAGCTGTTTTTT.

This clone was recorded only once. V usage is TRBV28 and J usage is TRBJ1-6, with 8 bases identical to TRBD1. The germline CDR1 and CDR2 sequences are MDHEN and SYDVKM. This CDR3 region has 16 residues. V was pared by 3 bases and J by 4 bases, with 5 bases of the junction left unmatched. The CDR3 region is CASSFGTGKYNSPLHF. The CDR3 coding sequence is TGTGCCAGCAGTTTCGGGACAGGAAAGTATAATTCACCCCTCCACTTT.

Here the CDR3 DNA reads TGTGCCAGCAGTTTCAGCTTAAACACTGAAGCTTTCTTT. This translates into CASSFSLNTEAFF. The chain recombines TRBV27 with TRBJ1-1; D gene unclear. Germline-derived CDR1 and CDR2 are MNHEY and SMNVEV (reference sequence). This CDR3 is built from 13 residues. V was cut by 3 bases and J by 2 bases, with 7 bases left in between.

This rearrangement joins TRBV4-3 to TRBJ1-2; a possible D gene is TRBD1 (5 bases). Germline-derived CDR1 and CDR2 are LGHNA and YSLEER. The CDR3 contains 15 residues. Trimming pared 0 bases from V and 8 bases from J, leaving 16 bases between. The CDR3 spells CASSQDGQGRWGYTF. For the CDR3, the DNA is TGCGCCAGCAGCCAAGACGGCCAGGGCCGCTGGGGCTACACCTTC.

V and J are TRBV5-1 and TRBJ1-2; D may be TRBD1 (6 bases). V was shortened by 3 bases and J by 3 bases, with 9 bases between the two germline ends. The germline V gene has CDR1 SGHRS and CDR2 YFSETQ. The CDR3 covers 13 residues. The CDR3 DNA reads TGCGCCAGCAGCTCGGACAGACACTATGGCTACACCTTC. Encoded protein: CASSSDRHYGYTF.

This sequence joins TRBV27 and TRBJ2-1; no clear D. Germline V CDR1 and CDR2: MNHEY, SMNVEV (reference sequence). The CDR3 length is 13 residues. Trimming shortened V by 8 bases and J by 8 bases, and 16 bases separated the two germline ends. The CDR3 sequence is CASSGPFGYEQFF. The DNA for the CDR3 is TGTGCCAGCTCTGGACCCTTTGGCTATGAGCAGTTCTTC.

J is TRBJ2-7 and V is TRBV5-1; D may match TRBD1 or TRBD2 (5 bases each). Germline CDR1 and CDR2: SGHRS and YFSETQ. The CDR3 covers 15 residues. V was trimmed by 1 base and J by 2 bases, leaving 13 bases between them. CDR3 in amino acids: CASSLIGTPTYEQYF. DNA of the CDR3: TGCGCCAGCAGCTTGATTGGGACCCCGACCTACGAGCAGTACTTC.

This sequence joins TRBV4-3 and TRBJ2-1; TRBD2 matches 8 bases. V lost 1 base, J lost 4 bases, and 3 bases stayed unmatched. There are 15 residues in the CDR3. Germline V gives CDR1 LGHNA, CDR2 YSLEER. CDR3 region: CASSQVSGGYNEQFF. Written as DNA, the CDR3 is TGCGCCAGCAGCCAAGTGAGCGGGGGATACAATGAGCAGTTCTTC.

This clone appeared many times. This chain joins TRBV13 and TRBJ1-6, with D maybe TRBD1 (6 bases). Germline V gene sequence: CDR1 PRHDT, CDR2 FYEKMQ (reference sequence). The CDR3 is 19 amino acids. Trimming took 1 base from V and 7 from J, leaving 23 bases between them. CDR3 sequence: CASSLVLSDRAGENSPLHF. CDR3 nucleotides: TGTGCCAGCAGCTTAGTGCTATCGGATCGGGCAGGGGAGAATTCACCCCTCCACTTT.

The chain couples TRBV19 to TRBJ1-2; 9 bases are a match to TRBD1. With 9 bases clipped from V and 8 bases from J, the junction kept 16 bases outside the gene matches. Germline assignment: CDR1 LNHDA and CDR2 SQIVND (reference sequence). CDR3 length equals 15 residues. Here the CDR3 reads CASNDPGTGRDGYTF. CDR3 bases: TGTGCCAGCAATGATCCCGGGACAGGGAGGGACGGCTACACCTTC.

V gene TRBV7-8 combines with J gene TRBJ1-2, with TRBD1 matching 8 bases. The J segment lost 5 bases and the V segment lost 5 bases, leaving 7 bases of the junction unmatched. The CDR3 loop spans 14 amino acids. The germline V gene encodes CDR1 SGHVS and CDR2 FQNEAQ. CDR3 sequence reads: CASSRVTGEYGYTF. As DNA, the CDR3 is TGTGCCAGCAGCCGAGTGACAGGGGAATATGGCTACACCTTC.

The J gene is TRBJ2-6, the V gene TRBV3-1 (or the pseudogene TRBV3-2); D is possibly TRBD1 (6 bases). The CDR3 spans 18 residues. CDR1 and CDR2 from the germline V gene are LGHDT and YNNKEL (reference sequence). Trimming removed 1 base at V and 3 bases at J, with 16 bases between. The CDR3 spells CASSQVVGGAVGANVLTF. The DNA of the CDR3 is TGTGCCAGCAGCCAAGTTGTTGGGGGCGCGGTTGGGGCCAACGTCCTGACTTTC.

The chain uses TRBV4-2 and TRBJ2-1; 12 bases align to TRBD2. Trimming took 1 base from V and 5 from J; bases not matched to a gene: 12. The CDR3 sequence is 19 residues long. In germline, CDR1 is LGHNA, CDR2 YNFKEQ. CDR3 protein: CASSQGLAGASKGHNEQFF. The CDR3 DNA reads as TGTGCCAGCAGCCAAGGACTAGCGGGAGCCTCTAAAGGGCACAATGAGCAGTTCTTC.

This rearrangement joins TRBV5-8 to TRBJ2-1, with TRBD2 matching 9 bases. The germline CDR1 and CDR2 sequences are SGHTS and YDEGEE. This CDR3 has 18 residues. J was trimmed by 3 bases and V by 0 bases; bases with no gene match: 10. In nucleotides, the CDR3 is TGTGCCAGCAGCTTGGCCGGGACTAGCTTTTCCCACTACAATGAGCAGTTCTTC. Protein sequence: CASSLAGTSFSHYNEQFF.

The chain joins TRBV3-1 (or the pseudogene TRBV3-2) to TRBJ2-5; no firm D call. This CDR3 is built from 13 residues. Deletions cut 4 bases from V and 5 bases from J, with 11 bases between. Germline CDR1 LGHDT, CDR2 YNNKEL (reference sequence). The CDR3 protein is CASSLRSRETQYF. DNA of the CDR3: TGTGCCAGCAGCCTCCGGAGTCGGGAGACCCAGTACTTC.

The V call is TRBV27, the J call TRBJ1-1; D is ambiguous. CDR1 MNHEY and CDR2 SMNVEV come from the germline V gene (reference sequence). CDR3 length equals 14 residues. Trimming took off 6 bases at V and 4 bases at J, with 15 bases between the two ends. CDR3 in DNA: TGTGCCAGCAGCTTGGCGGGGTTGGGCACTGAAGCTTTCTTT. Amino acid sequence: CASSLAGLGTEAFF.

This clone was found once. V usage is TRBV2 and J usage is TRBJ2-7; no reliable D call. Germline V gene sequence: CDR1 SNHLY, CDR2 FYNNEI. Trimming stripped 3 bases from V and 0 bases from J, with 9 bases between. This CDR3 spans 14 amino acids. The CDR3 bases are TGTGCCAGCAGTGATGGGCGAGGCTCCTACGAGCAGTACTTC. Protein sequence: CASSDGRGSYEQYF. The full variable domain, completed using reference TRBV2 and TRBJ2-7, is EPEVTQTPSHQVTQMGQEVILRCVPISNHLYFYWYRQILGQKVEFLVSFYNNEISEKSEIFDDQFSVERPDGSNFTLKIRSTKLEDSAMYFCASSDGRGSYEQYFGPGTRLTVT.

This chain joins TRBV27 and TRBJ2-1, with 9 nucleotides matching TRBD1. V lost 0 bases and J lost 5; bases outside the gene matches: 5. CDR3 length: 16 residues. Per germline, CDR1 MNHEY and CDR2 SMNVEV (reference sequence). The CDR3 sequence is CASSLSGTGWDNEQFF. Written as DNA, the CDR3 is TGTGCCAGCAGTTTATCCGGGACAGGGTGGGACAATGAGCAGTTCTTC.

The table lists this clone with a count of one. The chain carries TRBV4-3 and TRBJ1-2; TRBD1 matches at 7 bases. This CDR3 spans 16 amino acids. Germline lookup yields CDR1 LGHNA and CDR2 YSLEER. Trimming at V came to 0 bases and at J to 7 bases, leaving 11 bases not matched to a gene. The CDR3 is CASSQDLRQGIGGYTF. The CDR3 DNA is TGCGCCAGCAGCCAAGATCTGAGACAGGGAATAGGTGGCTACACCTTC.

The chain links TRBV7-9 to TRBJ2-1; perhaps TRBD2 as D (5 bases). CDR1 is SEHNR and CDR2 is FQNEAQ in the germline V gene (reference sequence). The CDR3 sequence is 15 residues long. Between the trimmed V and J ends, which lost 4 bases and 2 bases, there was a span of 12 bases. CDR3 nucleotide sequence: TGTGCCAGCAGCTCAACTAGATCCCCCTACAATGAGCAGTTCTTC. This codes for CASSSTRSPYNEQFF.

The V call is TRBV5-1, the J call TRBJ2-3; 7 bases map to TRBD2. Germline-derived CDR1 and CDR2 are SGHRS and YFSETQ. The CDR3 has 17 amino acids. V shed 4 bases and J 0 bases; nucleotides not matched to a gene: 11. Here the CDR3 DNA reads TGCGCCAGCAGCCTGACGTCGACTAGCTCTAGCACAGATACGCAGTATTTT. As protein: CASSLTSTSSSTDTQYF.